This T cell receptor (beta chain) was identified in a study of blood T cell repertoires in COVID-19. Study context: The origin of the acute and convalescent COVID-19 samples was the United States, Italy and Spain. Nucleic acid was either cDNA or gDNA, and it came from T cells, B-cell-depleted T cells, or PBMCs.

In the source study's methods: Scientists estimated how many nucleated cells there were by amplifying reference gene primers. The data were produced by immunoSEQ multiplex PCR, yet TCRdb's version contains in-frame clones alone and is incomplete. V and J calls and clone size come straight from that table; D and trimming were deduced from the DNA. The data show roughly 150,000 clones, 88% seen once. The V end lost 5 bases, the J end lost 4 bases, and 11 bases lay between the germline ends. CDR3 length: 13 residues. The germline CDR1 and CDR2 sequences are LNHDA and SQIVND (reference sequence). This chain connects TRBV19 to TRBJ1-2, with D perhaps matching TRBD1 (5 bases). The sample comprised peripheral blood. The receptor's source is a man aged 50 or older who had recovered from COVID-19. The CDR3 bases are TGTGCCAGTAGTGACGCGGGACTCTATGGCTACACCTTC. Translating gives CASSDAGLYGYTF. Together with reference TRBV19 and TRBJ1-2, the CDR3 gives the full variable domain: DGGITQSPKYLFRKEGQNVTLSCEQNLNHDAMYWYRQDPGQGLRLIYYSQIVNDFQKGDIAEGYSVSREKKESFPLTVTSAQKNPTAFYLCASSDAGLYGYTFGSGTRLTVV.